This note documents a single T cell receptor (beta chain) sequence. This entry is derived from a study of blood T cell repertoires in COVID-19. The V end was cut by 5 bases, the J end by 1 base, with 15 bases between. In germline, CDR1 is MDHEN, CDR2 SYDVKM. CDR3 length: 15 residues. The table came from immunoSEQ multiplex PCR; TCRdb's copy has only in-frame clones and leaves some out. Of about 200,000 clones listed, over 75% are singletons. Sequenced material: peripheral blood. The source of this sequence is a woman older than 75 with acute or convalescent COVID-19. V gene TRBV28 combines with J gene TRBJ2-7; D call uncertain. The CDR3 sequence is CASSPLLDRSYEQYF. The CDR3 DNA follows: TGTGCCAGCAGTCCCCTGCTAGACCGGTCCTACGAGCAGTACTTC.